This T cell receptor beta chain was sequenced for a study of shared clonotypes between healthy human individuals. Study-level information: CD4 naive and CD4 memory each took three plates per donor, while CD8 naive took two and CD8 memory one. Study-wide findings and caveats: Depth was large, yet rarefaction showed that sorted-subset sequencing was incomplete.

It was around 220 ng DNA, 25,000 to 35,000 T cell genomes, that sorted-subset replicate PCRs used. Data came from immunoSEQ multiplex PCR; TCRdb stores just in-frame clones and leaves some out. The profile shows under 2,000,000 clones, approximately 94% of them singletons. CD45RO negativity and positive selection for CCR7 defined naive CD8 cells, a population that excluded terminally differentiated effector memory CD45RA+ cells. In the case of this clone: What it binds is unknown.

The sample taken for sequencing was naive CD8+ T cells sorted from blood. This receptor was obtained from a man between 18 and 29 years old in good health.

In nucleotides, the CDR3 is TGTGCCAGCAGCGAAGCCCGCCCGACAGGGGGAACAGATACGCAGTATTTT. Its translation is CASSEARPTGGTDTQYF. J is TRBJ2-3 and V is TRBV14; 9 bases are shared with TRBD1. The trim removed 5 bases at V and 3 bases at J, leaving 12 bases unmatched. Per germline, CDR1 SGHDN and CDR2 FVKESK. There are 17 residues in the CDR3. Filled out from reference TRBV14 and TRBJ2-3, the complete variable domain reads EAGVTQFPSHSVIEKGQTVTLRCDPISGHDNLYWYRRVMGKEIKFLLHFVKESKQDESGMPNNRFLAERTGGTYSTLKVQPAELEDSGVYFCASSEARPTGGTDTQYFGPGTRLTVL.